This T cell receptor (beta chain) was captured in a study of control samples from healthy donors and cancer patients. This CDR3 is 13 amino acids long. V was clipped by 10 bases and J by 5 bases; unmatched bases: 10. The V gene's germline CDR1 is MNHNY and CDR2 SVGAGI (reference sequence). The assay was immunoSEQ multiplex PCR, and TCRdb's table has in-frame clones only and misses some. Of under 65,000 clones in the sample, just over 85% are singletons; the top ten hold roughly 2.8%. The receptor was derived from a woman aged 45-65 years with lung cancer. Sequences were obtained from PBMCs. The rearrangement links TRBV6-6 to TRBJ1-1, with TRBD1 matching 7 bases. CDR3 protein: CATHSTGETEAFF. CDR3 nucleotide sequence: TGTGCCACACACAGTACAGGGGAGACTGAAGCTTTCTTT.